This paragraph reports one T cell receptor beta chain. What it recognizes is unknown. The entry originates in a study of monozygotic twins with inflammatory bowel disease. The template-switching step introduced UMIs that carried a 6-nucleotide sample barcode. TCRdb reprocessed the 5' RACE reads and keeps a single row for each CDR3 protein, giving no DNA. In total, the table holds some 150,000 distinct CDR3 sequences. Findings and caveats of the study: Healthy co-twins exceeded IBD patients in TCRbeta diversity as measured by inverse Simpson.

The CDR3 loop spans 15 amino acids. In germline, CDR1 is KGHSH, CDR2 LQKENI. This receptor was obtained from a human donor with ulcerative colitis or Crohn's disease, or a healthy co-twin of an affected twin (not recorded which). The chain is built from TRBV18 and TRBJ2-7. Input material: blood. The CDR3: CASSPPSGSAYEQYF. The full variable domain, completed using reference TRBV18 and TRBJ2-7, is NAGVMQNPRHLVRRRGQEARLRCSPMKGHSHVYWYRQLPEEGLKFMVYLQKENIIDESGMPKERFSAEFPKEGPSILRIQQVVRGDSAAYFCASSPPSGSAYEQYFGPGTRLTVT.